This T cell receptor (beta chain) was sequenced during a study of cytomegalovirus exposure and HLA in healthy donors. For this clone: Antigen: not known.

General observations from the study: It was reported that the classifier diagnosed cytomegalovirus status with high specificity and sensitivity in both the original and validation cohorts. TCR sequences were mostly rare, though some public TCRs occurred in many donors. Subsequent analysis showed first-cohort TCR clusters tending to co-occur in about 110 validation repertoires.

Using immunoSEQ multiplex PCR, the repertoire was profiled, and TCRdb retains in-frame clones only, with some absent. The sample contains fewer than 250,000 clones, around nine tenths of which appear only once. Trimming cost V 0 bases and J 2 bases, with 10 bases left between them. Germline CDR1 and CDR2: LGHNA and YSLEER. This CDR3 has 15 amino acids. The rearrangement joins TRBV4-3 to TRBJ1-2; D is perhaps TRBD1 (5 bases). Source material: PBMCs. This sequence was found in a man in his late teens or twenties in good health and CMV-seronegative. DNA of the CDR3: TGCGCCAGCAGCCAAGATGAACAGGACAACTATGGCTACACCTTC. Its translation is CASSQDEQDNYGYTF.